Below are 29 T cell receptor beta chains sequenced from a single sample in a study of shared clonotypes between healthy human individuals. Sequenced by immunoSEQ multiplex PCR; TCRdb stores in-frame clones only, minus some. Counted here are 1,500,000 or so clones, roughly 96% occurring once; the ten biggest clones make up roughly 1.2%. Specimen: naive CD4+ T cells sorted from blood. Subset specified: CD45RA+ positively selected. These receptors all come from a young man in good health.

The CDR3 DNA sequence: TGTGCCAGCAGCCGGGACTTGCCGGGGGGCGAGCAGTACTTC. This codes for CASSRDLPGGEQYF. The chain links TRBV7-2 to TRBJ2-7, with TRBD2 matching 7 bases. The V gene end was trimmed by 5 bases and the J gene end by 6 bases; junction bases not matched to a gene: 10. Germline CDR1 is SGHTA and CDR2 is FQGNSA. The CDR3 runs to 14 residues.

The genes are TRBV27 and TRBJ2-7; D uncertain. V gave up 4 bases and J gave up 6 bases, with 13 bases separating them. The CDR3 is 13 amino acids. Germline CDR1 and CDR2: MNHEY and SMNVEV (reference sequence). The CDR3 region has the DNA TGTGCCAGCAGTTCTACCCCCTGGGGCGAGCAGTACTTC. This codes for CASSSTPWGEQYF.

The chain is built from TRBV6-1 and TRBJ2-1; D may be TRBD1 (5 bases). Germline V gene data show CDR1 as MNHNS and CDR2 as SASEGT. The CDR3 runs to 15 residues. V shed 5 bases and J shed 6 bases, with 17 bases lying between them. In nucleotides, the CDR3 is TGTGCCAGCAGTAAGCCAGGGCAAGGTTCCAATGAGCAGTTCTTC. Protein sequence: CASSKPGQGSNEQFF.

The V and J genes are TRBV7-9 and TRBJ1-2, with TRBD1 matching over 8 bases. Germline V gene data show CDR1 as SEHNR and CDR2 as FQNEAQ (reference sequence). The CDR3 runs 16 residues. The trim removed 3 bases at V and 0 bases at J, leaving 6 bases unmatched. The CDR3 DNA reads as TGTGCCAGCAGCTTTGGGACAGGCCCCACTAACTATGGCTACACCTTC. Translation gives CASSFGTGPTNYGYTF.

The CDR3, as DNA: TGTGCCAGCAGTGTTACAGGGGGCGGTCAGCCCCAGCATTTT. Amino acids: CASSVTGGGQPQHF. The genes are TRBV2 and TRBJ1-5; 9 bases agree with TRBD1. Germline trimming cut 4 bases from V and 6 bases from J; bases unmatched to any gene: 4. CDR3 size: 14 residues. Germline CDR1 reads SNHLY; CDR2 reads FYNNEI.

This clone was seen once. The rearrangement uses TRBV11-2 and TRBJ1-2, with a weak D call TRBD1 (5 bases). Trimming left V 3 bases short and J 8 bases short, with 13 bases between. Germline V gives CDR1 SGHAT, CDR2 FQNNGV. This CDR3 has 13 amino acids. The CDR3 reads CASSLGDVGGYTF. In nucleotides, the CDR3 is TGTGCCAGCAGCTTGGGGGACGTTGGCGGCTACACCTTC.

The chain carries TRBV5-5 and TRBJ1-3; no firm D call. This CDR3 contains 15 residues. Germline CDR1 and CDR2: SGHKS and YYEKEE (reference sequence). Trimming cost V 2 bases and J 0 bases, with 9 bases left between them. The CDR3 bases are TGTGCCAGCAGCTTTCGGGGAATCTCTGGAAACACCATATATTTT. The encoded protein is CASSFRGISGNTIYF.

J is TRBJ1-2 and V is TRBV28; D ambiguous. Germline CDR1 MDHEN, CDR2 SYDVKM. Deletions cut 3 bases from V and 5 bases from J, with 10 bases between. The CDR3 is made up of 13 amino acids. This CDR3 is CASSLYLEYGYTF. CDR3 bases: TGTGCCAGCAGTTTGTATCTGGAGTATGGCTACACCTTC.

V is TRBV18 and J is TRBJ2-7; D is possibly TRBD1 (6 bases). The CDR3 consists of 15 residues. Germline V gene lookup returns CDR1 KGHSH and CDR2 LQKENI. V dropped 4 bases and J dropped 4 bases, with 17 bases sitting between them. The CDR3 loop is CASSQRQIQGYEQYF. The CDR3 bases are TGTGCCAGCTCACAGAGACAGATTCAGGGGTACGAGCAGTACTTC.

The chain has TRBV19 and TRBJ1-1; D ambiguous. This CDR3 comprises 13 residues. Per the germline V gene, CDR1 is LNHDA and CDR2 is SQIVND (reference sequence). With 5 bases removed from V and 4 bases from J, the gap between germline ends came to 11 bases. The CDR3 sequence is CASSARIRTEAFF. For the CDR3, the DNA is TGTGCCAGTAGTGCCCGGATCCGCACTGAAGCTTTCTTT. The entire variable domain, with the rest obtained from reference TRBV19 and TRBJ1-1, is as follows: DGGITQSPKYLFRKEGQNVTLSCEQNLNHDAMYWYRQDPGQGLRLIYYSQIVNDFQKGDIAEGYSVSREKKESFPLTVTSAQKNPTAFYLCASSARIRTEAFFGQGTRLTVV.

In the case of this clone: This sample also contains other DNA sequences that code for the same CDR3. The chain is built from TRBV5-4 and TRBJ2-2; D not resolved. V was clipped by 5 bases and J by 3 bases, with 8 bases between them. Germline V gene sequence: CDR1 SGHNT, CDR2 YYREEE (reference sequence). The CDR3 has 13 amino acids. The CDR3 nucleotides read TGTGCCAGCAGTTCTCGGGACACCGGGGAGCTGTTTTTT. It is translated as CASSSRDTGELFF.

This chain links TRBV6-7 with TRBJ2-1; D unclear. TRBV6-7 belongs to the ORF category, with a function that is uncertain. V was cut by 9 bases and J by 15 bases, with 12 bases left in between. The CDR3 is 9 residues long. The chain's CDR3 is CARHGGGFF. The CDR3 DNA sequence: TGTGCCAGACACGGTGGCGGGTTCTTC.

The chain carries TRBV21-1 and TRBJ2-4; the D call TRBD2 from the table was never checked on the DNA. TRBV21-1 is a pseudogene locus. The CDR3 extends over 18 amino acids. The CDR3 region has the DNA TGTGCCAGCAGCAATAGAAATCAGCGGGAGGGGGCCAAAAACATTCAGTACTTC. Its protein is CASSNRNQREGAKNIQYF.

V gene TRBV29-1 combines with J gene TRBJ1-1; no firm D call. This CDR3 is built from 13 residues. The germline V gene has CDR1 SQVTM and CDR2 ANQGSEA. The V end lost 6 bases, the J end lost 0 bases, and 11 bases lay between the germline ends. The CDR3 protein is CSVGKGLNTEAFF. The CDR3 nucleotides read TGCAGCGTGGGGAAAGGCTTGAACACTGAAGCTTTCTTT.

The chain joins TRBV29-1 to TRBJ2-5; D is unclear. CDR1 is SQVTM, CDR2 ANQGSEA, per germline. The CDR3 covers 12 residues. V was clipped by 2 bases and J by 2 bases, with 6 bases between them. CDR3 DNA sequence: TGCAGCGTTGAACGGCGGCAAGAGACCCAGTACTTC. Residues: CSVERRQETQYF. Full variable domain (missing parts from reference TRBV29-1 and TRBJ2-5): SAVISQKPSRDICQRGTSLTIQCQVDSQVTMMFWYRQQPGQSLTLIATANQGSEATYESGFVIDKFPISRPNLTFSTLTVSNMSPEDSSIYLCSVERRQETQYFGPGTRLLVL.

Here the CDR3 DNA reads TGCGCCAGCAGTGAGTCGAGTCGGGGGGGTGTCCAGTACTTC. It is translated as CASSESSRGGVQYF. The genes are TRBV10-1 and TRBJ2-7; the match to TRBD2 covers 8 bases. This CDR3 is 14 amino acids long. The junction had 8 bases not matched to a gene; V was cut back by 0 bases and J by 10 bases. Germline-derived CDR1 and CDR2 are WNHNN and SYGVQD (reference sequence).

This sequence joins TRBV7-9 and TRBJ2-7, with a weak D call TRBD2 (5 bases). Between the trimmed V and J ends, which lost 6 bases and 2 bases, there was a span of 17 bases. Looked up from germline, CDR1 is SEHNR and CDR2 is FQNEAQ (reference sequence). This CDR3 comprises 15 residues. Here the CDR3 reads CASSSQPGKTYEQYF. The CDR3 coding sequence is TGTGCCAGCAGTTCCCAGCCCGGGAAGACCTACGAGCAGTACTTC.

This clone was counted a single time. The rearrangement uses TRBV6-1 and TRBJ2-2; 10 nucleotides align to TRBD2. CDR3 length: 15 amino acids. Germline CDR1 is MNHNS and CDR2 is SASEGT. J was trimmed by 6 bases and V by 7 bases; bases with no gene match: 8. The CDR3 sequence is CASISLAGVAGELFF. CDR3 in DNA: TGTGCCAGCATATCCCTAGCGGGAGTTGCCGGGGAGCTGTTTTTT.

The chain employs TRBV10-2 and TRBJ1-5, with D unresolved. This CDR3 contains 15 residues. V gave up 3 bases and J gave up 3 bases, with 12 bases separating them. Germline loops: CDR1 WSHSY, CDR2 SAAADI. This CDR3 reads CASSEFGTLNQPQHF. CDR3 coding DNA: TGCGCCAGCAGTGAATTCGGAACACTCAATCAGCCCCAGCATTTT.

The rearrangement links TRBV6-4 to TRBJ2-7; possibly TRBD1 for D (5 bases). The V gene lost 7 bases and the J gene lost 6 bases, with 13 bases spanning the gap. CDR1 is MRHNA and CDR2 is SNTAGT in the germline V gene. The CDR3 length is 12 residues. The CDR3 nucleotides are TGTGCCAGCACCAGGGCTAGGCTCGAGCAGTACTTC. Protein sequence: CASTRARLEQYF.

The chain links TRBV5-4 to TRBJ2-1, with D perhaps matching TRBD2 (6 bases). This CDR3 region has 14 residues. Germline CDR1 is SGHNT and CDR2 is YYREEE (reference sequence). V was cut by 6 bases and J by 6 bases, with 16 bases left in between. The CDR3 loop reads CASNSAGSTNEQFF. As DNA, the CDR3 is TGTGCCAGCAACTCGGCGGGGTCGACCAATGAGCAGTTCTTC.

This chain joins TRBV18 and TRBJ2-7, with D tentatively TRBD1 (6 bases). V lost 5 bases and J lost 4, with 18 bases in between. Looked up from germline, CDR1 is KGHSH and CDR2 is LQKENI. The CDR3 runs 15 residues. The CDR3 reads CASSETVQGLYEQYF. The CDR3 DNA follows: TGTGCCAGCTCAGAGACCGTCCAGGGGTTATACGAGCAGTACTTC.

The chain employs TRBV28 and TRBJ2-1, with 8 bases lining up with TRBD1. The ends lost 6 bases at V and 1 base at J; junction bases unmatched: 8. In germline, CDR1 is MDHEN, CDR2 SYDVKM. The CDR3 extends over 16 amino acids. In DNA form, the CDR3 reads TGTGCCAGCAGGCAGACCGGGACAGGATCCTACAATGAGCAGTTCTTC. Protein sequence: CASRQTGTGSYNEQFF.

V gene TRBV11-2 combines with J gene TRBJ2-7, with D possibly being TRBD2 (5 bases). The CDR3 loop spans 12 amino acids. Germline CDR1 and CDR2: SGHAT and FQNNGV. The V gene lost 3 bases and the J gene lost 6 bases, with 9 bases spanning the gap. The chain's CDR3 is CASSFGMGEQYF. The CDR3 nucleotides are TGTGCCAGCAGCTTCGGGATGGGCGAGCAGTACTTC.

For this clone: This specimen includes other DNA sequences encoding the same CDR3. The chain is built from TRBV15 and TRBJ1-5; the D is unclear. Germline V gene lookup returns CDR1 LNHNV and CDR2 YYDKDF (reference sequence). The CDR3 extends over 14 amino acids. The V and J ends lost 1 base and 1 base respectively, with 5 bases between them. The CDR3 region is CATSRGGSNQPQHF. The CDR3 nucleotides are TGTGCCACCAGCAGAGGAGGGAGCAATCAGCCCCAGCATTTT.

V usage is TRBV7-9 and J usage is TRBJ2-3; perhaps TRBD2 as D (6 bases). V lost 9 bases and J 4 bases, leaving 14 bases between the germline ends. There are 13 residues in the CDR3. Germline CDR1 reads SEHNR; CDR2 reads FQNEAQ (reference sequence). The CDR3 spells CASEVGGPDTQYF. The DNA of the CDR3 is TGTGCCAGTGAAGTGGGAGGCCCAGATACGCAGTATTTT.

This sequence joins TRBV5-1 and TRBJ2-1; the D gene is possibly TRBD2 (6 bases). The CDR3 extends over 14 amino acids. Germline CDR1 reads SGHRS; CDR2 reads YFSETQ. V was cut by 3 bases and J by 7 bases, with 14 bases left in between. The CDR3 loop reads CASSSFGSGNEQFF. In DNA, the CDR3 is TGCGCCAGCAGCTCCTTCGGGAGTGGGAATGAGCAGTTCTTC.

The CDR3 here is CAWTRSSYNEQFF. CDR3 in DNA: TGTGCCTGGACCCGGAGCTCCTACAATGAGCAGTTCTTC. The V gene is TRBV30, the J gene TRBJ2-1, with D unclear. There are 13 residues in the CDR3. The V end lost 4 bases, the J end lost 0 bases, and 7 bases lay between the germline ends. CDR1 is GTSNPN, CDR2 SVGIG, per germline (reference sequence).

This clone was seen just once. This chain joins TRBV10-3 and TRBJ2-6, with TRBD2 as a possible D gene (5 bases). Per the germline V gene, CDR1 is ENHRY and CDR2 is SYGVKD. The CDR3 sequence is 14 residues long. V shed 10 bases and J shed 1 base, with 11 bases lying between them. The CDR3: CATAAGSGANVLTF. CDR3 sequence (DNA): TGTGCCACCGCGGCGGGTTCTGGGGCCAACGTCCTGACTTTC.